The T cell receptor beta chain under discussion was sequenced for a study of control samples from healthy donors and cancer patients. Germline V gene lookup returns CDR1 MNHEY and CDR2 SVGAGI. The CDR3 is 15 amino acids. With 5 bases clipped from V and 0 bases from J, the junction kept 7 bases outside the gene matches. Data came from immunoSEQ multiplex PCR; TCRdb stores just in-frame clones and leaves some out. The table has roughly 68,000 clones, 83% seen once. The clonotype was recovered from a man between 60 and 75 years old in good health. The V and J genes are TRBV6-5 and TRBJ2-7; TRBD1 matches 7 bases. The sample taken for sequencing was blood. CDR3 sequence reads: CASSTRQGSSYEQYF. The CDR3 nucleotides are TGTGCCAGCAGTACCCGACAGGGATCCTCCTACGAGCAGTACTTC.